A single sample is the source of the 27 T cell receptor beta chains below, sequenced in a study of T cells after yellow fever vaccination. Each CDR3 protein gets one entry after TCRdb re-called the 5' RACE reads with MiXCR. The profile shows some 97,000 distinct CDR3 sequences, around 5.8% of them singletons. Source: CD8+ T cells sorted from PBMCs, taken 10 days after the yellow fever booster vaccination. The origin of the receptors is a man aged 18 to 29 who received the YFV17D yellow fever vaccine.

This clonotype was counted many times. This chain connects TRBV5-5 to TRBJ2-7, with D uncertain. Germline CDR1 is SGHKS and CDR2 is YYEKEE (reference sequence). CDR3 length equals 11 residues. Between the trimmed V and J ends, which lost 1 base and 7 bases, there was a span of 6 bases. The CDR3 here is CASSLNGEQYF. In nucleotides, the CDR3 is TGTGCCAGCAGCTTGAACGGGGAGCAGTACTTC. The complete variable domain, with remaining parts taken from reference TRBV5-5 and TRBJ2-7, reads DAGVTQSPTHLIKTRGQQVTLRCSPISGHKSVSWYQQVLGQGPQFIFQYYEKEERGRGNFPDRFSARQFPNYSSELNVNALLLGDSALYLCASSLNGEQYFGPGTRLTVT.

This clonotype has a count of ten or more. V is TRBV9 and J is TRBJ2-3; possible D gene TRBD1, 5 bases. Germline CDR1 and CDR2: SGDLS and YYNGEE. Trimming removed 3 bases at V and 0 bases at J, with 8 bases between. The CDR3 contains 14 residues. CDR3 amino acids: CASSGDSSTDTQYF. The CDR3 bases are TGTGCCAGCAGCGGTGACAGTAGCACAGATACGCAGTATTTT.

The CDR3 sequence: CASSEGTDTQYF. The DNA of the CDR3 is TGTGCCAGCAGCGAGGGCACAGATACGCAGTATTTT. The V and J genes are TRBV7-2 and TRBJ2-3, with D uncertain. This CDR3 contains 12 residues. In germline, CDR1 is SGHTA, CDR2 FQGNSA. The V gene lost 5 bases and the J gene lost 1 base, with 4 bases spanning the gap.

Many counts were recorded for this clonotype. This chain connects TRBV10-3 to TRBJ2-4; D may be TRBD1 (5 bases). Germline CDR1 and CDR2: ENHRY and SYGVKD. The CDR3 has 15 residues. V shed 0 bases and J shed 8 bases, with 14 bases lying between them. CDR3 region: CAISESAQGSHIQYF. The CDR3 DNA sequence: TGTGCCATCAGTGAGTCGGCCCAGGGTTCCCACATTCAGTACTTC.

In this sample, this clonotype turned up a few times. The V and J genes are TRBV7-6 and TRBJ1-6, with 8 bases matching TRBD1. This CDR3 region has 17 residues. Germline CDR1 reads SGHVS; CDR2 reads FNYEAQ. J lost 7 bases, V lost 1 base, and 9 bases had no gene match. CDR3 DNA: TGTGCCAGCAGCTTAGTCCCGGGACAGGCCTTCAATTCACCCCTCCACTTT. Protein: CASSLVPGQAFNSPLHF.

The CDR3 loop is CASYGTDSGNTIYF. As DNA, the CDR3 is TGTGCCAGCTACGGGACAGACTCTGGAAACACCATATATTTT. V usage is TRBV18 and J usage is TRBJ1-3; TRBD1 aligns across 7 bases. The length of the CDR3 is 14 residues. CDR1 is KGHSH and CDR2 is LQKENI in the germline V gene. Trimming cost V 7 bases and J 0 bases; bases outside gene matches: 3.

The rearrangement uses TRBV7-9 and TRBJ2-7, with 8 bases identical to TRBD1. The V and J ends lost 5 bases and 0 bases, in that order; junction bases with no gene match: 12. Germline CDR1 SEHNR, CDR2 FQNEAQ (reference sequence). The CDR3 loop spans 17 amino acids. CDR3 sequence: CASSPGAGGFPSYEQYV. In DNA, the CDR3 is TGTGCCAGCAGCCCCGGAGCAGGGGGCTTCCCCTCCTACGAGCAGTACGTC.

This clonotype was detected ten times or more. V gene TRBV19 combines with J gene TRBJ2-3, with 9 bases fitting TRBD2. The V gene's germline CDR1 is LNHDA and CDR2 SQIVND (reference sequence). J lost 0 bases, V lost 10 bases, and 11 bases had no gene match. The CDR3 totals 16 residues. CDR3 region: CATGTSSDHSTDTQYF. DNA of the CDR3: TGTGCCACTGGGACTAGCTCGGATCATAGCACAGATACGCAGTATTTT. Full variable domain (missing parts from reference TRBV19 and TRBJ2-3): DGGITQSPKYLFRKEGQNVTLSCEQNLNHDAMYWYRQDPGQGLRLIYYSQIVNDFQKGDIAEGYSVSREKKESFPLTVTSAQKNPTAFYLCATGTSSDHSTDTQYFGPGTRLTVL.

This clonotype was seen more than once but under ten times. The CDR3 nucleotides are TGTGCCAGCAGTCAGGGTAGGAATGAGCAGTTCTTC. Protein product: CASSQGRNEQFF. The chain couples TRBV6-2 or TRBV6-3 to TRBJ2-1; D is perhaps TRBD1 (5 bases). Germline V CDR1 and CDR2: MNHEY, SVGEGT. The CDR3 covers 12 residues. Deletions cut 5 bases from V and 7 bases from J, with 9 bases between.

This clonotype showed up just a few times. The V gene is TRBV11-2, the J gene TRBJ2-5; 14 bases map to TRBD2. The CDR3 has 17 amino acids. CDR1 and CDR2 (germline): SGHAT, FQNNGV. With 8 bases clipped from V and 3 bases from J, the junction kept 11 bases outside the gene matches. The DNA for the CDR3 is TGTGCCAGCTCCTCCCAGGGACTAGCGGGGGTTAAAGAGACCCAGTACTTC. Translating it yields CASSSQGLAGVKETQYF.

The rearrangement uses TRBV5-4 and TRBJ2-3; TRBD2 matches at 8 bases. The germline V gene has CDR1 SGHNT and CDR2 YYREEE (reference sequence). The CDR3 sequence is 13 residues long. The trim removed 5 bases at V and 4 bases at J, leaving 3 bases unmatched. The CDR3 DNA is TGTGCCAGCAGAGCGGGGGTGGCAGATACGCAGTATTTT. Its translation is CASRAGVADTQYF.

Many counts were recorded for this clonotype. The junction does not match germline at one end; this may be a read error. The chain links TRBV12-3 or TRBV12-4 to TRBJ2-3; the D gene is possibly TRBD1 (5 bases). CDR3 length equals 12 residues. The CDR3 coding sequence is TGTGCCAGCAGCTTTGACCCATCCGCAGGGAATTTT. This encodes CASSFDPSAGNF.

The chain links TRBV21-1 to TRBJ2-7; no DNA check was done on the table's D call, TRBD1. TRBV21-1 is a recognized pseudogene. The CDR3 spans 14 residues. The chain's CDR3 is CASSKRDSSYEQYV. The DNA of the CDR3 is TGTGCCAGCAGCAAAAGGGACAGCTCCTACGAGCAGTACGTC.

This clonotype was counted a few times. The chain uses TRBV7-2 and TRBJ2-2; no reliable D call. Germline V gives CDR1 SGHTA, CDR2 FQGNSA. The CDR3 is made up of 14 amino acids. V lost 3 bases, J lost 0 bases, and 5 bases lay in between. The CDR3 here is CASSLPSNTGELFF. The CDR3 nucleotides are TGTGCCAGCAGCTTGCCATCGAACACCGGGGAGCTGTTTTTT.

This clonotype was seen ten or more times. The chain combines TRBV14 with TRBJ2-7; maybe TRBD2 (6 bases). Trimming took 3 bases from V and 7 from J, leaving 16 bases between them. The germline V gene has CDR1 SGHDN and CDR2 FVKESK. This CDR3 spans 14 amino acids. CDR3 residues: CASSHGPGGWEQYF. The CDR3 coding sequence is TGTGCCAGCAGCCACGGACCCGGGGGATGGGAGCAGTACTTC. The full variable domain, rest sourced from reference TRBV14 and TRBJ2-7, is EAGVTQFPSHSVIEKGQTVTLRCDPISGHDNLYWYRRVMGKEIKFLLHFVKESKQDESGMPNNRFLAERTGGTYSTLKVQPAELEDSGVYFCASSHGPGGWEQYFGPGTRLTVT.

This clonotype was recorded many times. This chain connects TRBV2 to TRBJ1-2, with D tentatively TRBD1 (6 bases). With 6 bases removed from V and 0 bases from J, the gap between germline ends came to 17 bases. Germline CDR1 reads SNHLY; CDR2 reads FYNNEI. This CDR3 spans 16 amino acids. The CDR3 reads CASRAVRDNPNYGYTF. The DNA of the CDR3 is TGTGCCAGCAGGGCGGTCCGGGACAATCCTAACTATGGCTACACCTTC.

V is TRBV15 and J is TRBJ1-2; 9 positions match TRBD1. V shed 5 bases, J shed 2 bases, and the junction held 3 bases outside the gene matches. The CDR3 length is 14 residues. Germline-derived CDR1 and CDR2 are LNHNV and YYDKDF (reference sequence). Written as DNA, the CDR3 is TGTGCCACCAGCGGGACAGGGACGAACTATGGCTACACCTTC. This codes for CATSGTGTNYGYTF. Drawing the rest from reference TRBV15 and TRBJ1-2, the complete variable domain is DAMVIQNPRYQVTQFGKPVTLSCSQTLNHNVMYWYQQKSSQAPKLLFHYYDKDFNNEADTPDNFQSRRPNTSFCFLDIRSPGLGDTAMYLCATSGTGTNYGYTFGSGTRLTVV.

CDR3 nucleotide sequence: TGCAGTGCTAGGCCCAGGGTCAGAGGGACGAACACTGAAGCTTTCTTT. Protein product: CSARPRVRGTNTEAFF. The chain employs TRBV20-1 and TRBJ1-1, with D maybe TRBD1 (5 bases). Trimming took 3 bases from V and 1 from J, leaving 18 bases between them. Germline lookup yields CDR1 DFQATT and CDR2 SNEGSKA (reference sequence). The CDR3 totals 16 residues.

The CDR3 reads CASSRGATGELFF. The CDR3 DNA reads as TGTGCCAGCAGCAGAGGGGCGACCGGGGAGCTGTTTTTT. The chain combines TRBV7-9 with TRBJ2-2; the D gene could be TRBD1 or TRBD2 (5 bases each). Trimming removed 5 bases at V and 5 bases at J, with 9 bases between. CDR1 and CDR2 from the germline V gene are SEHNR and FQNEAQ (reference sequence). The CDR3 is 13 residues long.

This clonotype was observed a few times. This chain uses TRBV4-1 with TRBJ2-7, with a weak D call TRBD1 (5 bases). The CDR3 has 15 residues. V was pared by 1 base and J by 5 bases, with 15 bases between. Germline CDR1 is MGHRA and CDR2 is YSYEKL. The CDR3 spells CASSQVPPQDHEQYF. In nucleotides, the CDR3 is TGCGCCAGCAGCCAAGTTCCCCCACAGGACCACGAGCAGTACTTC.

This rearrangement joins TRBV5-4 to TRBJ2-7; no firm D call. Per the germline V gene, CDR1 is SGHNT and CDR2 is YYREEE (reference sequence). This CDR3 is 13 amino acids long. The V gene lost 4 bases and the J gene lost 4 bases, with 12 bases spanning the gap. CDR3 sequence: CASSPDVMYEQYF. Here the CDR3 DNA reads TGTGCCAGCAGCCCAGATGTAATGTACGAGCAGTACTTC.

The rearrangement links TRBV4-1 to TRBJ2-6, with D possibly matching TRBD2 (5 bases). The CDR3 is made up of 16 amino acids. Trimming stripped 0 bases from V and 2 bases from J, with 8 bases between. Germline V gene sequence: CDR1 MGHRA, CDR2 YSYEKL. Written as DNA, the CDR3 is TGCGCCAGCAGCCAAGAGGGGAGAGCTGGGGCCAACGTCCTGACTTTC. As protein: CASSQEGRAGANVLTF.

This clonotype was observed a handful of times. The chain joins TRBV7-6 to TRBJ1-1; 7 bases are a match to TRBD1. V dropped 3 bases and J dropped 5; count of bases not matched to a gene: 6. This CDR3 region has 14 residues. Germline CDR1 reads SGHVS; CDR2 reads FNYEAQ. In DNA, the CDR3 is TGTGCCAGCAGCTTCGAGGGGGCTGTGACTGAAGCTTTCTTT. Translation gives CASSFEGAVTEAFF. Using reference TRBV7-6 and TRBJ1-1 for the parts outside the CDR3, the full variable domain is GAGVSQSPRYKVTKRGQDVALRCDPISGHVSLYWYRQALGQGPEFLTYFNYEAQQDKSGLPNDRFSAERPEGSISTLTIQRTEQRDSAMYRCASSFEGAVTEAFFGQGTRLTVV.

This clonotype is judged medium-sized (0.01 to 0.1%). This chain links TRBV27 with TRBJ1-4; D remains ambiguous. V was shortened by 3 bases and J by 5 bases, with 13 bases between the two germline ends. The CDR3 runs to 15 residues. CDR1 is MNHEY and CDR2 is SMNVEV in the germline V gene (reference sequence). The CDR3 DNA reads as TGTGCCAGCAGTTTCATGCCAGACCGAAATGAAAAACTGTTTTTT. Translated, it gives CASSFMPDRNEKLFF.

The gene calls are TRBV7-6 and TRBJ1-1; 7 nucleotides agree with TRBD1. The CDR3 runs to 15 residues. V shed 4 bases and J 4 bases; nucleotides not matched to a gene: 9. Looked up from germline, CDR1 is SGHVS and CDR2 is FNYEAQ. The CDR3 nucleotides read TGTGCCAGCAGCTCCACCTCTGCAGGGGGCACTGAAGCTTTCTTT. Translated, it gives CASSSTSAGGTEAFF. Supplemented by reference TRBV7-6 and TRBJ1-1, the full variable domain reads GAGVSQSPRYKVTKRGQDVALRCDPISGHVSLYWYRQALGQGPEFLTYFNYEAQQDKSGLPNDRFSAERPEGSISTLTIQRTEQRDSAMYRCASSSTSAGGTEAFFGQGTRLTVV.

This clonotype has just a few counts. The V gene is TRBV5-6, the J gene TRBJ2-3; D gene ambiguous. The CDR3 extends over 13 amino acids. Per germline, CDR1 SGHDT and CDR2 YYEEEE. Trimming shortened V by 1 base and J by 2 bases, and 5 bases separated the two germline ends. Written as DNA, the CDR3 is TGTGCCAGCAGCTTGATAGACACAGATACGCAGTATTTT. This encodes CASSLIDTDTQYF.

In DNA form, the CDR3 reads TGTGCCAGCAGCTCGGGACAGGGACTAGCCAAAAACATTCAGTACTTC. Its translation: CASSSGQGLAKNIQYF. This chain connects TRBV7-6 to TRBJ2-4; TRBD1 matches 9 bases. The germline CDR1 and CDR2 sequences are SGHVS and FNYEAQ. Germline trimming cut 4 bases from V and 0 bases from J; bases unmatched to any gene: 4. The CDR3 contains 16 residues.